One T cell receptor beta chain is described in this entry. This sample is part of a study of T cells in Graves' hyperthyroidism and ophthalmopathy. V lost 2 bases to trimming and J lost 6 bases, with 17 bases between them. Germline lookup yields CDR1 MNHEY and CDR2 SMNVEV (reference sequence). The CDR3 runs 15 residues. TCR beta CDR3 regions were amplified from RNA transcripts. RT-PCR in the first round (using the HTBI primer set) targeted the TCR CDR3. TCRdb passed the multiplex PCR reads through MiXCR, listing each CDR3 protein once. The data show about 640,000 distinct CDR3 sequences, around 13% seen once.

This chain connects TRBV27 to TRBJ2-7; tentative D call: TRBD1 (6 bases). Source material: blood. The sequence came from a woman aged 50 to 60 with Graves' ophthalmopathy. The CDR3 here is CASSLLQGLGREQYF. CDR3 bases: TGTGCCAGCAGTTTACTACAGGGTCTCGGGCGCGAGCAGTACTTC.